This TCR beta chain was profiled in a study of cytotoxic CD8 clonotypes in ibrutinib-treated CLL. In the study overall: Mean per-sample yields comprised around 280,000 productive templates and approximately 97,000 productive rearrangements.

With 5 bases removed from V and 2 bases from J, the gap between germline ends came to 19 bases. This CDR3 is built from 16 residues. Germline CDR1 reads MNHNY; CDR2 reads SVGAGI (reference sequence). Clones were read by immunoSEQ multiplex PCR, and TCRdb kept only the in-frame ones, dropping some. The data contain over 110,000 clones, about 91% of them singletons. This chain links TRBV6-6 with TRBJ2-7; possibly TRBD1 for D (5 bases). The TCR originated in a human donor with chronic lymphocytic leukemia. This sample comprised PBMCs, obtained after 12 months of ibrutinib treatment. This CDR3 reads CASSPRTGYPPYEQYF. Here the CDR3 DNA reads TGTGCCAGCAGTCCTCGAACAGGTTATCCCCCCTACGAGCAGTACTTC.